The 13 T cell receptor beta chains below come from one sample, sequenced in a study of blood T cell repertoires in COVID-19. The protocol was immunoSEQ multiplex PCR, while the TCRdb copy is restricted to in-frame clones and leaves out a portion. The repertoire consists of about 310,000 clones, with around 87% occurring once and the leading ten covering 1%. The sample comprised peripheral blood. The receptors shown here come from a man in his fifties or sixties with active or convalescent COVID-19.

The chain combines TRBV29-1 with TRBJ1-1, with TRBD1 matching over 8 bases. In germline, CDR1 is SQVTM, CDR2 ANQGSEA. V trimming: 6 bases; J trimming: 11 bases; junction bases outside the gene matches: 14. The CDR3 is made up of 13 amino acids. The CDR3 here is CSVQLRTGRKAFF. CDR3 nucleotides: TGCAGCGTCCAACTGAGGACAGGGCGGAAGGCTTTCTTT.

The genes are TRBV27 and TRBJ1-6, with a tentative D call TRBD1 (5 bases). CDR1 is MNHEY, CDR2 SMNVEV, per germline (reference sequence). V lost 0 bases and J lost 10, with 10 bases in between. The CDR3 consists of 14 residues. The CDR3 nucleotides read TGTGCCAGCAGTTTATCGATCCGGGGGTCACCCCTCCACTTT. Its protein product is CASSLSIRGSPLHF.

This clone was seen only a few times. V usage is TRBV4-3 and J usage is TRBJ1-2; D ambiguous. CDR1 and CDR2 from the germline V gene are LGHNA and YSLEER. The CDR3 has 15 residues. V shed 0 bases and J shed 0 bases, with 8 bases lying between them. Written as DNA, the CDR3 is TGCGCCAGCAGCCAAGACTCGGGGACTAACTATGGCTACACCTTC. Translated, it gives CASSQDSGTNYGYTF.

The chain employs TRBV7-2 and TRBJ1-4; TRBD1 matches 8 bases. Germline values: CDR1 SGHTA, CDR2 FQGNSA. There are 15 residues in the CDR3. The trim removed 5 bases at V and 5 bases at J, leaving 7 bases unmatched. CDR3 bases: TGTGCCAGCAGCCCCTGGACAGGGCCGAATGAAAAACTGTTTTTT. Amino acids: CASSPWTGPNEKLFF.

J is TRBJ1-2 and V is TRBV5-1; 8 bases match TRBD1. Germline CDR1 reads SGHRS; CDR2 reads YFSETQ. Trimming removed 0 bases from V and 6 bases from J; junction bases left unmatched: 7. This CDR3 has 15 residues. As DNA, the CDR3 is TGCGCCAGCAGCTTGGACCCGACAGGGGTAGATGGCTACACCTTC. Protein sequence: CASSLDPTGVDGYTF.

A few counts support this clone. The CDR3 nucleotides are TGTGCCAGCAGTGATCCCGTAACTAATGAAAAACTGTTTTTT. Translation: CASSDPVTNEKLFF. The gene calls are TRBV25-1 and TRBJ1-4; D unclear. V lost 3 bases and J lost 1, with 6 bases in between. This CDR3 region has 14 residues. Germline-derived CDR1 and CDR2 are MGHDK and SYGVNS.

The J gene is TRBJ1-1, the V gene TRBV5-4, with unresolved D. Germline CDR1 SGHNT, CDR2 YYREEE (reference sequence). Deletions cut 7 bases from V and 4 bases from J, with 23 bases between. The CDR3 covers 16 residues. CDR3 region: CASGSDTLPRPTEAFF. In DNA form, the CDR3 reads TGTGCCAGCGGCTCGGATACCCTGCCGAGGCCCACTGAAGCTTTCTTT.

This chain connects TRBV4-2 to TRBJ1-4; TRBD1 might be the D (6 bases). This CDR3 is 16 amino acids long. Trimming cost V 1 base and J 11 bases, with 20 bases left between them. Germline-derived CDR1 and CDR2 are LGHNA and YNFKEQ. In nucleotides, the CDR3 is TGTGCCAGCAGCCAAGCCCCGGGAGGTAAAGGGGGTAAACTGTTTTTT. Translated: CASSQAPGGKGGKLFF.

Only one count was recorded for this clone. Written as DNA, the CDR3 is TGTGCCAGCAGGAGGGACAGCCGCAATCAGCCCCAGCATTTT. It is translated as CASRRDSRNQPQHF. The rearrangement uses TRBV6-5 and TRBJ1-5; 7 bases agree with TRBD1. This CDR3 spans 14 amino acids. Germline loops: CDR1 MNHEY, CDR2 SVGAGI. After removal of 6 bases from V and 2 bases from J, the junction contained 4 bases not matched to a gene.

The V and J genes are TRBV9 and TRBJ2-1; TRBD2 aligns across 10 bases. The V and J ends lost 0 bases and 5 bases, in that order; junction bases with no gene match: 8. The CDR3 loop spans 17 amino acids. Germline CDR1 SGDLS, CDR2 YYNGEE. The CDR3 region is CASSVAVPSGGHNEQFF. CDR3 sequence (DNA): TGTGCCAGCAGCGTAGCGGTCCCTAGCGGGGGACACAATGAGCAGTTCTTC.

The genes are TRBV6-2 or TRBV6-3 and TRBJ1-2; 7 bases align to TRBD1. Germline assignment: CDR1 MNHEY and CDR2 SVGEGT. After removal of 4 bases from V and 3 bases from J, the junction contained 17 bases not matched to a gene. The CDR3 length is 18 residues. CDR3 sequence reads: CASSLTAPVRQGHYGYTF. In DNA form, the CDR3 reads TGTGCCAGCAGTTTGACTGCTCCGGTTCGACAGGGTCACTATGGCTACACCTTC.

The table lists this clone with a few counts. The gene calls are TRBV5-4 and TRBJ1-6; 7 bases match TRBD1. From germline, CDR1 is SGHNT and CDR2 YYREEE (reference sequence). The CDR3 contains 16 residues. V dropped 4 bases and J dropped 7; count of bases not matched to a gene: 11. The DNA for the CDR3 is TGTGCCAGCAGCATGACAGGGCGGGGTATGAATTCACCCCTCCACTTT. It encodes CASSMTGRGMNSPLHF.

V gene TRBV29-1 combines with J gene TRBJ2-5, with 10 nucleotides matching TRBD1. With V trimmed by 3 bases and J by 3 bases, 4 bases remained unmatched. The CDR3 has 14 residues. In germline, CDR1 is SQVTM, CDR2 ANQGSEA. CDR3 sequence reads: CSVDDRGLKETQYF. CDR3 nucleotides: TGCAGCGTTGACGACAGGGGGCTAAAAGAGACCCAGTACTTC.